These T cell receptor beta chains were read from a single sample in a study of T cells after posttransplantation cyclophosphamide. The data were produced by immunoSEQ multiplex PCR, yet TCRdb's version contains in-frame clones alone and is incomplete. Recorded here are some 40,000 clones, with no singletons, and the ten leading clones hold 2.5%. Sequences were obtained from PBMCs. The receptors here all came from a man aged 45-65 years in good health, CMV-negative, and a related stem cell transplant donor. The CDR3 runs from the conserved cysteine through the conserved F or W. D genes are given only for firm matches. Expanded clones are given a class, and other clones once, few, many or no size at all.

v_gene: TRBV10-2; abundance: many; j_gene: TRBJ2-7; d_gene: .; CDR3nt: TGCGCCAGCAGTGCTAGGCGGGATCTCTACGAGCAGTACTTC; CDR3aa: CASSARRDLYEQYF
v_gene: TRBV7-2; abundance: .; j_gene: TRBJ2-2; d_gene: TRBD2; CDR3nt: TGTGCCAGCAGCCTCTGGACTAGCGGGACGAACACCGGGGAGCTGTTTTTT; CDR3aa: CASSLWTSGTNTGELFF
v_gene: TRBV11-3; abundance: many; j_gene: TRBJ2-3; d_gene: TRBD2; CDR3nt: TGTGCCAGCAGCTCAGCTTACAGCGGGGGAGGCACAGATACGCAGTATTTT; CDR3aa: CASSSAYSGGGTDTQYF
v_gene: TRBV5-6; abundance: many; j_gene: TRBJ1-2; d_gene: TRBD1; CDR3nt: TGTGCCAGCAGCTTCTACCTTGGACAGGCTTCTAACTATGGCTACACCTTC; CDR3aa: CASSFYLGQASNYGYTF
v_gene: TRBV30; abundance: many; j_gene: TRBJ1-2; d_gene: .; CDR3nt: TGTGCCTGGAGAGGGGTTGGCTACACCTTC; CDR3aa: CAWRGVGYTF
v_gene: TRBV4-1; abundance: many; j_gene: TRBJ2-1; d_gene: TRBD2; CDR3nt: TGCGCCAGCAGCCCCGGAGGCAGATCGACTAGCGGGAGTTCGTACAATGAGCAGTTCTTC; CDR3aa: CASSPGGRSTSGSSYNEQFF
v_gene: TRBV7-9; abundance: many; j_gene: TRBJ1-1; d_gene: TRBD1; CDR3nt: TGTGCCAGCAGCCCCGGGAAAGGACAGGGAACGAGCACTGAAGCTTTCTTT; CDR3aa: CASSPGKGQGTSTEAFF
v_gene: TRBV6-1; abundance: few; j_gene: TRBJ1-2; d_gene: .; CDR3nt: TGTGCCAGCAGTGACGTCGTTCCTCCTCCGGGGGGCTACACCTTC; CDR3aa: CASSDVVPPPGGYTF
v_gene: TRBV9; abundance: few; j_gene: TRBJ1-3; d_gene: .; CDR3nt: TGTGCCAGCAGCGTACCACAGGGCGGGTCTGGAAACACCATATATTTT; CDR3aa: CASSVPQGGSGNTIYF
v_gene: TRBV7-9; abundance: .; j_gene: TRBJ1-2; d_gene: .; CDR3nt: TGTGCCAGCAGCTCGACTCAAGTCTATGGCTACACCTTC; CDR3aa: CASSSTQVYGYTF
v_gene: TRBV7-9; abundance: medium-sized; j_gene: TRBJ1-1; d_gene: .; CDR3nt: TGTGCCAGCAGCTTAGGGACAGCTAATGCCGCTAACACTGAAGCTTTCTTT; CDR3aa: CASSLGTANAANTEAFF
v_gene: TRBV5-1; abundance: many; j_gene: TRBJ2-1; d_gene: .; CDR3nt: TGCGCCAGCATCCTCCAAGGGGGAACGGAGCAGTTCTTC; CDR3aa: CASILQGGTEQFF
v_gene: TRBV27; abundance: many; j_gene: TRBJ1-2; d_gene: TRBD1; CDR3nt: TGTGCCAGCAGTTTTGGACAGGACTATGGCTACACCTTC; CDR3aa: CASSFGQDYGYTF
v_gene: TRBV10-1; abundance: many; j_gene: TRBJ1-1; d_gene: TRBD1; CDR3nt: TGCGCCAGCATGGGGGACAGGACAAAAGCTTTCTTT; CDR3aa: CASMGDRTKAFF
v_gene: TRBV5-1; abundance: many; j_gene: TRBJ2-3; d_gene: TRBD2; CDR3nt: TGCGCCAGCAGCCCGGGACTAGCGGGCTACGCCGATACGCAGTATTTT; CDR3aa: CASSPGLAGYADTQYF
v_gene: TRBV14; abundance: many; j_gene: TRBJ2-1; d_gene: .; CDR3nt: TGTGCCAGCAGCCAAGCGGTCGGGTTAGGTTTCGATGAGCAGTTCTTC; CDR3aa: CASSQAVGLGFDEQFF
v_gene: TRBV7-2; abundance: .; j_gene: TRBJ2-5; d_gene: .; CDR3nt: TGTGCCAGCAGCTTAGACCGGGGTTTTAGAGAGCAGTACTTC; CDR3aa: CASSLDRGFREQYF
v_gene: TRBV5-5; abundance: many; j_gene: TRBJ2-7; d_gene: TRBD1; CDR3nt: TGTGCCAGCAGCTTAGGTACAGGGGACCACGAGCAGTACTTC; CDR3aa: CASSLGTGDHEQYF
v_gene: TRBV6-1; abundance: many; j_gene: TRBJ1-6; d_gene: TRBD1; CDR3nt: TGTGCCAGCAGTAGACAGGGGCCTAGTTCTTTCCACTTT; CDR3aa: CASSRQGPSSFHF
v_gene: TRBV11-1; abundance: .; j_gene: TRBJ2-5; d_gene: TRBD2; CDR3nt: TGTGCCAGCAGCGCGGGACTAGCGGAGGAGACCCAGTACTTC; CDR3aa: CASSAGLAEETQYF